The table lists the clone carrying this T cell receptor (beta chain) with a few counts. Its specificity is not known. This sample was taken from a study of cytomegalovirus exposure and HLA in healthy donors. Study findings and constraints: Roughly even sequencing depth across donors was the assumption behind the presence/absence analyses. A later analysis appeared to link common viral pathogens to several of the most significant clusters. Specificity for CMV antigens was confirmed in vitro for a few of the CMV-associated chains.

Primers included in the PCR were 60 Vbeta and 13 Jbeta primers. In the authors' methods: In a later analysis, of some 80 million unique beta chains, roughly 9.9 million appeared in at least two donors. The protocol was immunoSEQ multiplex PCR, while the TCRdb copy is restricted to in-frame clones and leaves out a portion. V, J and clone size were drawn from that table, and D and trimming were deduced from the DNA. The sample contains roughly 120,000 clones, around 76% of which appear only once. Sequencing was carried out using PBMCs. This clonotype was obtained from a woman between 55 and 75 years old in good health and CMV-seropositive.

In DNA, the CDR3 is TGTGCCACCAGCAGACCGAGGGGGCGGGACACTGAAGCTTTCTTT. Translation gives CATSRPRGRDTEAFF. V usage is TRBV15 and J usage is TRBJ1-1; 7 positions match TRBD1. J gave up 3 bases and V 2 bases, and 6 bases lay outside the gene matches. Germline values: CDR1 LNHNV, CDR2 YYDKDF (reference sequence). This CDR3 is built from 15 residues. Supplemented by reference TRBV15 and TRBJ1-1, the full variable domain reads DAMVIQNPRYQVTQFGKPVTLSCSQTLNHNVMYWYQQKSSQAPKLLFHYYDKDFNNEADTPDNFQSRRPNTSFCFLDIRSPGLGDTAMYLCATSRPRGRDTEAFFGQGTRLTVV.